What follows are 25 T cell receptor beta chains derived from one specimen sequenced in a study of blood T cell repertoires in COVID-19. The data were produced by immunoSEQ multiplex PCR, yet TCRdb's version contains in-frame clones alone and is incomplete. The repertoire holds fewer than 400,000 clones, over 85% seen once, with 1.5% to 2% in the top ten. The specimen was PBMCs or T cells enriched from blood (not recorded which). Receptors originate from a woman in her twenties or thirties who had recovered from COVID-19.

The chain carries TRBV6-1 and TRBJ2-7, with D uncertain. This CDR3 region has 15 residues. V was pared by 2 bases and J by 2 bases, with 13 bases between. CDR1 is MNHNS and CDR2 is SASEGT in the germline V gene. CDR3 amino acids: CASSETVGRAYEQYF. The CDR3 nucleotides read TGTGCCAGCAGTGAAACAGTGGGCCGAGCCTACGAGCAGTACTTC.

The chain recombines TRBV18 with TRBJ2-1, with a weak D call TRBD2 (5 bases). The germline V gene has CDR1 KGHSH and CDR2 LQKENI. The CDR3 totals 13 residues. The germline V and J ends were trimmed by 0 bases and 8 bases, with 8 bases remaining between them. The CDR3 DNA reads TGTGCCAGCTCACCACCTAGCGAGGATGAGCAGTTCTTC. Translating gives CASSPPSEDEQFF. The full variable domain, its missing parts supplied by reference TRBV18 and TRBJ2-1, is NAGVMQNPRHLVRRRGQEARLRCSPMKGHSHVYWYRQLPEEGLKFMVYLQKENIIDESGMPKERFSAEFPKEGPSILRIQQVVRGDSAAYFCASSPPSEDEQFFGPGTRLTVL.

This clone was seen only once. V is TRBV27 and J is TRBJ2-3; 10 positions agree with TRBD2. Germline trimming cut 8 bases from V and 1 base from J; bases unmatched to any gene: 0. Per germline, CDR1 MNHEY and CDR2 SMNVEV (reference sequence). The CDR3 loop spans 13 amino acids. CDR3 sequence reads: CASGTSGTDTQYF. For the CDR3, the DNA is TGTGCCAGCGGGACTAGCGGCACAGATACGCAGTATTTT.

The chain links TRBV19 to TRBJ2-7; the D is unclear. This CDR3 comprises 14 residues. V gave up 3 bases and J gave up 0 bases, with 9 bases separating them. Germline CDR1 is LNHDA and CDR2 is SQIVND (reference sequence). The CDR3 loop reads CASSIRASSYEQYF. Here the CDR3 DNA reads TGTGCCAGTAGTATTAGAGCGAGCTCCTACGAGCAGTACTTC.

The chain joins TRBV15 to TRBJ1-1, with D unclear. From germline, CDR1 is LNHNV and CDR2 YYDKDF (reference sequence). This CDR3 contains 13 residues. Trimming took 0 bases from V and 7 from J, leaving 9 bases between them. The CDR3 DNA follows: TGTGCCACCAGCAGAGATCTACCCGATGAAGCTTTCTTT. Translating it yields CATSRDLPDEAFF.

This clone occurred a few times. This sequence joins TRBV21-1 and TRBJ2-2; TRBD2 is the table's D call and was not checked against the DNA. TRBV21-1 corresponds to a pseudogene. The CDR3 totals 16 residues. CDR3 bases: TGTGCCAGCAGCAAAGTTCCTGGGAGAAACACCGGGGAGCTGTTTTTT. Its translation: CASSKVPGRNTGELFF.

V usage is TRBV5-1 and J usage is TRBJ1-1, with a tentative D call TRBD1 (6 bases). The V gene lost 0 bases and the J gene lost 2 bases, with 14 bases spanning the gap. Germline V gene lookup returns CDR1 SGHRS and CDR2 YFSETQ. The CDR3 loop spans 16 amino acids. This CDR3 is CASSLVRGPINTEAFF. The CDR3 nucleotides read TGCGCCAGCAGCTTGGTCAGGGGCCCCATCAACACTGAAGCTTTCTTT.

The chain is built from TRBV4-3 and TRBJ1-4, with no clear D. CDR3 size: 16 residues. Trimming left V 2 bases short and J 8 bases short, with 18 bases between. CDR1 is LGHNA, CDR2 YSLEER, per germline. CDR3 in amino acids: CASSQNNFGVYEKLFF. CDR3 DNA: TGCGCCAGCAGCCAAAACAACTTCGGGGTATACGAAAAACTGTTTTTT.

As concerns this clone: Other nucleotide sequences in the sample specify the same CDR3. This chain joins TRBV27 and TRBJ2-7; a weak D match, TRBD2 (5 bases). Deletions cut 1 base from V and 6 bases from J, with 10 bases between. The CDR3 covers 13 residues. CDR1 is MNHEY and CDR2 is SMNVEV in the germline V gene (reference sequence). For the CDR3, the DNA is TGTGCCAGCAGTTTATTTCCGGGGTCCGAGCAGTACTTC. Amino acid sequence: CASSLFPGSEQYF.

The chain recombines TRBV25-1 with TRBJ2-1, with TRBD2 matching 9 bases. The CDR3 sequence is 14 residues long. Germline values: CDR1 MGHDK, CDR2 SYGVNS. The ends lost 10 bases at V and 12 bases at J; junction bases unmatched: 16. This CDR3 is CATATSGDNEGQFF. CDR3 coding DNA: TGTGCCACCGCGACTAGCGGTGACAATGAAGGGCAGTTCTTC. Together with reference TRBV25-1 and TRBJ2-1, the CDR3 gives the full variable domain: EADIYQTPRYLVIGTGKKITLECSQTMGHDKMYWYQQDPGMELHLIHYSYGVNSTEKGDLSSESTVSRIRTEHFPLTLESARPSHTSQYLCATATSGDNEGQFFGPGTRLTVL.

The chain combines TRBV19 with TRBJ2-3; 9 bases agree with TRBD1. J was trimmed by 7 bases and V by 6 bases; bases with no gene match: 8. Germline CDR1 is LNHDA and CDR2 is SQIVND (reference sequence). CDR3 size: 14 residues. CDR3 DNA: TGTGCCAGTAGGGGACAGGGTATCACGTATACGCAGTATTTT. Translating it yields CASRGQGITYTQYF.

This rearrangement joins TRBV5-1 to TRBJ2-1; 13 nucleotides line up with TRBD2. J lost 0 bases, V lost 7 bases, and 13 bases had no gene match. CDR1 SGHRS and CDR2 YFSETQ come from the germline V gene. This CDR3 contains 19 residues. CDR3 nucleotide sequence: TGCGCCAGCCGCCCCGGGACTAGCGGGGCCACCAGCTCCTACAATGAGCAGTTCTTC. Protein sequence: CASRPGTSGATSSYNEQFF.

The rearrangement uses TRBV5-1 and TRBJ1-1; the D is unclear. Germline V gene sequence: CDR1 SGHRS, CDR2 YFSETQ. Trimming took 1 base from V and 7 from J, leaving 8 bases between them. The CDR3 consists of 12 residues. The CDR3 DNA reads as TGCGCCAGCAGCTTGCGAGGGATTGAAGCTTTCTTT. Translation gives CASSLRGIEAFF.

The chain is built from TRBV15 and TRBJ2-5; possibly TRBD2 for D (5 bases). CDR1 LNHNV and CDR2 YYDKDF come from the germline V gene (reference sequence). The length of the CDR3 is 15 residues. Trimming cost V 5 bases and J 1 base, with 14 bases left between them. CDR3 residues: CATSGSRAVQETQYF. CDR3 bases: TGTGCCACCAGCGGTTCCCGAGCGGTCCAAGAGACCCAGTACTTC. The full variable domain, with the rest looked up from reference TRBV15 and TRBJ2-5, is DAMVIQNPRYQVTQFGKPVTLSCSQTLNHNVMYWYQQKSSQAPKLLFHYYDKDFNNEADTPDNFQSRRPNTSFCFLDIRSPGLGDTAMYLCATSGSRAVQETQYFGPGTRLLVL.

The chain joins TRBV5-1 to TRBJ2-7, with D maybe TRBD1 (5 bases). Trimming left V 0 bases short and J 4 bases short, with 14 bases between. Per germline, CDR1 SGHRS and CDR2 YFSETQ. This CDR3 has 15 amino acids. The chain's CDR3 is CASSLGNPQGYEQYF. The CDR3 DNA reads TGCGCCAGCAGCTTGGGGAACCCGCAGGGATACGAGCAGTACTTC.

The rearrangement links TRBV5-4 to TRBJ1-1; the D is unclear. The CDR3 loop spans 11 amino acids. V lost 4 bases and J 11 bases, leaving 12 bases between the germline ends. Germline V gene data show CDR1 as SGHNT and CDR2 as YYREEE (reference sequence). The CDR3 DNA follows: TGTGCCAGCAGCGGCGGGATGGGGGCTTTCTTT. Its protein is CASSGGMGAFF.

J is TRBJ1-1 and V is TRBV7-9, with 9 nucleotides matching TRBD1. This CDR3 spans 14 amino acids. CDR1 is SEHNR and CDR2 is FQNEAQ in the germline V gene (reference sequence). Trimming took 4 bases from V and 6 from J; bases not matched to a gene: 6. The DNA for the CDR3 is TGTGCCAGCAGCTCCGGGACAGGGATTTCTGAAGCTTTCTTT. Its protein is CASSSGTGISEAFF. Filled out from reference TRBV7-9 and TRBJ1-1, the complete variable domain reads DTGVSQNPRHKITKRGQNVTFRCDPISEHNRLYWYRQTLGQGPEFLTYFQNEAQLEKSRLLSDRFSAERPKGSFSTLEIQRTEQGDSAMYLCASSSGTGISEAFFGQGTRLTVV.

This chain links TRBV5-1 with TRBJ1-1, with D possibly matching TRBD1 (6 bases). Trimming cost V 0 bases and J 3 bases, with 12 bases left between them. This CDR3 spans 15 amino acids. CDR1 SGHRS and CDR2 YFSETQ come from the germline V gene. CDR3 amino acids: CASSLEDRWYTEAFF. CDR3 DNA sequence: TGCGCCAGCAGCTTGGAAGACAGGTGGTACACTGAAGCTTTCTTT.

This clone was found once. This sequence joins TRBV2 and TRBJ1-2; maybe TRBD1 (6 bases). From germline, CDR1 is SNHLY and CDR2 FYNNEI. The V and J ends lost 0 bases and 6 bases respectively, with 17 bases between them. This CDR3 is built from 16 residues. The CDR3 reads CASSEARQGKGDGYTF. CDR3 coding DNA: TGTGCCAGCAGTGAAGCGCGGCAGGGAAAGGGGGATGGCTACACCTTC.

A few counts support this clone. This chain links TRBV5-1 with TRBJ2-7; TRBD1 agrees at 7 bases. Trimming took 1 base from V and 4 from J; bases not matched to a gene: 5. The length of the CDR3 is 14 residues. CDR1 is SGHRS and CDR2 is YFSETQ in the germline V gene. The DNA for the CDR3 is TGCGCCAGCAGCTTGACGGGACAGAGTTACGAGCAGTACTTC. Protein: CASSLTGQSYEQYF.

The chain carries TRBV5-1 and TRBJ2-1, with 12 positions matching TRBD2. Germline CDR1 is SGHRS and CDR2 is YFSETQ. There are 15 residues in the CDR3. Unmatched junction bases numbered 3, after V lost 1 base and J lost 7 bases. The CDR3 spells CASSLRLAGGNEQFF. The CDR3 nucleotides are TGCGCCAGCAGCTTGCGGCTAGCGGGAGGGAATGAGCAGTTCTTC.

CDR3 sequence (DNA): TGCGCCAGCAGCCAAGATAAGGGGATGGGCACTGAAGCTTTCTTT. Its protein product is CASSQDKGMGTEAFF. J is TRBJ1-1 and V is TRBV4-1; tentatively, D is TRBD1 (5 bases). The V and J ends lost 0 bases and 4 bases respectively, with 12 bases between them. This CDR3 spans 15 amino acids. Germline CDR1 reads MGHRA; CDR2 reads YSYEKL.

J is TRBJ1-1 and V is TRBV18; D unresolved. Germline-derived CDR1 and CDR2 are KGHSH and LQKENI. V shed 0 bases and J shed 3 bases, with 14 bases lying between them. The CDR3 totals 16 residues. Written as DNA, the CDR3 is TGTGCCAGCTCACCACCTCAGATTTCCCGATACACTGAAGCTTTCTTT. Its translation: CASSPPQISRYTEAFF.

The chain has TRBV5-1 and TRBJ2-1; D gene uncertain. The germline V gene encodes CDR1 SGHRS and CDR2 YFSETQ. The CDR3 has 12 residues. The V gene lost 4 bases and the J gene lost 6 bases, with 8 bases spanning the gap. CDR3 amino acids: CASSHQINEQFF. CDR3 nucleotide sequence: TGCGCCAGCAGCCATCAGATCAATGAGCAGTTCTTC.

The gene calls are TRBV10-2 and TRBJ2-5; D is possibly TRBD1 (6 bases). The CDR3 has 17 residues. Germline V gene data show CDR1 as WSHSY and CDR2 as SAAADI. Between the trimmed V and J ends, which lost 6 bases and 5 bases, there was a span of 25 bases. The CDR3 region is CASRDVGGVVKGETQYF. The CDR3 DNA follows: TGCGCCAGCAGGGATGTAGGGGGAGTTGTGAAGGGGGAGACCCAGTACTTC.